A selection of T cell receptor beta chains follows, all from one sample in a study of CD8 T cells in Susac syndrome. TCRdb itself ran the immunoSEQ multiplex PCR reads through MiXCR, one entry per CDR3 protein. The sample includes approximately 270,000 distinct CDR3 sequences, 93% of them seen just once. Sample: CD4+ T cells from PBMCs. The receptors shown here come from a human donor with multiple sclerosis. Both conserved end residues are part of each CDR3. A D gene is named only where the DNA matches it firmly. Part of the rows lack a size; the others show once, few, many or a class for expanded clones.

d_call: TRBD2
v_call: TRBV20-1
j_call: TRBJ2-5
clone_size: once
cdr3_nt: TGCAGTGCTAGTAGACTAGCGGGGGGGCATGGGGAGACCCAGTACTTC
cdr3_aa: CSASRLAGGHGETQYF

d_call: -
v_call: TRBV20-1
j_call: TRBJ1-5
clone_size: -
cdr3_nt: TGCAGTGCTAGCAGGGAAATCAATCAGCCCCAGCATTTT
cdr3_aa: CSASREINQPQHF

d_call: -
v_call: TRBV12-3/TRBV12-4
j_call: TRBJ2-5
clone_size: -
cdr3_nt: TGTGCCAGCAGTTTAAGTCAGGGGAGGTCCCAGTACTTC
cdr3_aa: CASSLSQGRSQYF

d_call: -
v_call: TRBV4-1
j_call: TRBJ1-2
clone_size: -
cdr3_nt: TGCGCCAGCAGCCAAGGTCGGGGGGAAAACTATGGCTACACCTTC
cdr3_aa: CASSQGRGENYGYTF

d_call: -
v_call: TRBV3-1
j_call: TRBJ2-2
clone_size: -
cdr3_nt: TGTGCCAGCAGCCAAGTGGGCAGGGTGGCGAACACCGGGGAGCTGTTTTTT
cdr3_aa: CASSQVGRVANTGELFF

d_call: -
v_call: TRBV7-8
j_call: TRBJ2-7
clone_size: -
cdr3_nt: TGTGCCAGCAGCGACGGGACATTTTACGAGCAGTACTTC
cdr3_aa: CASSDGTFYEQYF

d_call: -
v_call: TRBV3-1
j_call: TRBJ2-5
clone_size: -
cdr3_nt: TGTGCCAGCAGCCAATTCAAGCGGTTCGAGACCCAGTACTTC
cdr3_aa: CASSQFKRFETQYF

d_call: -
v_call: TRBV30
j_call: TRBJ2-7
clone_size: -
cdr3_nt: TGTGCCTGGAGTGGAGGGGGGGAAGCGGCTTCCGGCCCCAACTACGAGCAGTACTTC
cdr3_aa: CAWSGGGEAASGPNYEQYF

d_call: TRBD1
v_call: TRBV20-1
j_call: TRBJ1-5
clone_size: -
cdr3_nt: TGCAGTGCCAGTGAAGCAGGGGGTGGTCAGCCCCAGCATTTT
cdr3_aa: CSASEAGGGQPQHF

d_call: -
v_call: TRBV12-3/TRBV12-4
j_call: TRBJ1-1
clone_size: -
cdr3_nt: TGTGCCAGCAGTTTATTAGGGGGAGGCGACGCTTTCTTT
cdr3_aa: CASSLLGGGDAFF

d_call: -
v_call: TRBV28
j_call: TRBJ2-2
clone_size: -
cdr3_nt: TGTGCCAGCAGTTTACACGCTGGGGCGGGCGGGGAGCTGTTTTTT
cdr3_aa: CASSLHAGAGGELFF

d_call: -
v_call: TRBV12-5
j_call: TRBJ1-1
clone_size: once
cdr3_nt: TGTGCTAGTGGTCCCCCCCGGCAGCTGAACACTGAAGCTTTCTTT
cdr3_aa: CASGPPRQLNTEAFF

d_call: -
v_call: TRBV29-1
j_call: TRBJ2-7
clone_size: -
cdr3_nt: TGCAGCGTTGGGGTCGGAGACTACGAGCAGTACTTC
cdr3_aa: CSVGVGDYEQYF

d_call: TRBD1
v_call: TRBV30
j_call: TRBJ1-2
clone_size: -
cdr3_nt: TGTGCCTGGAGTGTTGGGACAGCCGCCCGCTACACCTTC
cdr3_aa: CAWSVGTAARYTF

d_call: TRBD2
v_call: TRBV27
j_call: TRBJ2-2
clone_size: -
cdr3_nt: TGTGCCAGCAGTTGGTCTAGCGGGGTCGGGGAGCTGTTTTTT
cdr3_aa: CASSWSSGVGELFF

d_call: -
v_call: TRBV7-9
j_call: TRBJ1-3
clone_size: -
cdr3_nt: TGTGCCAGCAGCCATAATTCAGACACCATATATTTT
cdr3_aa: CASSHNSDTIYF

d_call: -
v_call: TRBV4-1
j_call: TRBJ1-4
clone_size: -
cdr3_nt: TGCGCCAGCAGCCTTTCAACAGCCGAAAAACTGTTTTTT
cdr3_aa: CASSLSTAEKLFF

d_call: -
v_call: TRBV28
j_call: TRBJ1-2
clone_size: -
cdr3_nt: TGTGCCAGCAGTTCCTACAGGTCTAACTATGGCTACACCTTC
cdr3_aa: CASSSYRSNYGYTF

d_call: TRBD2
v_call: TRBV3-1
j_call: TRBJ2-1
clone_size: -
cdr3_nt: TGTGCCAGCAGCCAAGAAGCGGGACTCCCCAATGAGCAGTTCTTC
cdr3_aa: CASSQEAGLPNEQFF

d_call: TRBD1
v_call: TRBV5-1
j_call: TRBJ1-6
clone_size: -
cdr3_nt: TGCGCCAGCAGCGTCGACAGGGAGGCCTATAATTCACCCCTCCACTTT
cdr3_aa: CASSVDREAYNSPLHF

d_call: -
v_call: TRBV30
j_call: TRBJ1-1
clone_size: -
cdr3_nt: TGTGCCTGGAGTGTAGGGACAAACGCTGAAGCTTTCTTT
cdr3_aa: CAWSVGTNAEAFF

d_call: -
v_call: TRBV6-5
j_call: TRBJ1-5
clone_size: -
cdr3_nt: TGTGCCAGCAGTTACGGGGGGGCCAGCAATCAGCCCCAGCATTTT
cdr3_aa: CASSYGGASNQPQHF

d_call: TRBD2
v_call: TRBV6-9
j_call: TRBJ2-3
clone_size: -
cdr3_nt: TGTGCCAGCAGTTTTAGCGGGAGCACAGATACGCAGTATTTT
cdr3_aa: CASSFSGSTDTQYF

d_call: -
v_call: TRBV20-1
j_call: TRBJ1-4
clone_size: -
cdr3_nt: TGCAGTGCTAAATATAAAACAGTGATGGGAAGGGAAAAACTGTTTTTT
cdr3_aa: CSAKYKTVMGREKLFF

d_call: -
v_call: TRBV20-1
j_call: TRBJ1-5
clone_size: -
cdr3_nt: TGCAGTGGGGGACCGTCCGCCCAGCCCCAGCATTTT
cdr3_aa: CSGGPSAQPQHF

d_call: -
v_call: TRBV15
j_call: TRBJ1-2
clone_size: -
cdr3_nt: TGTGCCACCAGCAGAGATGGAGGCAGACGAATAAACTATGGCTACACCTTC
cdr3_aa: CATSRDGGRRINYGYTF

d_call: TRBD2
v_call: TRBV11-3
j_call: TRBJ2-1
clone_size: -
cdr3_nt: TGTGCCAGCAGCTCACTAAGCGGGGGCTCCCTCAATGAGCAGTTCTTC
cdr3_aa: CASSSLSGGSLNEQFF

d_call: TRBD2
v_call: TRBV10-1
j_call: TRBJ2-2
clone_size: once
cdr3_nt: TGCGCCAGCAGTGCTCCGACTAGCCGATGGGGAAAAACCGGGGAGCTGTTTTTT
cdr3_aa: CASSAPTSRWGKTGELFF

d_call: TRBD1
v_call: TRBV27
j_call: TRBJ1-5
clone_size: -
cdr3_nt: TGTGCCAGCAAACAGGGGTCCGCAGGGCAGCCCCAGCATTTT
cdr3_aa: CASKQGSAGQPQHF

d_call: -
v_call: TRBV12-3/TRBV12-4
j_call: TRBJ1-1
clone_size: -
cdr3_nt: TGTGCCAGCAGTTTCACACGACTAGCTTTCTTT
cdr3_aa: CASSFTRLAFF

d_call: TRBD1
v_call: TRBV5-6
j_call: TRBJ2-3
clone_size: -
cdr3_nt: TGTGCCAGCAGCTTTACAGGGGACACAGATACGCAGTATTTT
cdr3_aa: CASSFTGDTDTQYF

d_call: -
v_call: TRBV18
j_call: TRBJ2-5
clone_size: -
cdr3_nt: TGTGCCAGCTCCCTCACAGGGAACCTGTACCAAGAGACCCAGTACTTC
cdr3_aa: CASSLTGNLYQETQYF

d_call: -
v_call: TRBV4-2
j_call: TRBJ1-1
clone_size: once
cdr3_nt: TGTGCCAGCAGCCAACCCCTTGGCAGGGGGAACACTGAAGCTTTCTTT
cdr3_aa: CASSQPLGRGNTEAFF

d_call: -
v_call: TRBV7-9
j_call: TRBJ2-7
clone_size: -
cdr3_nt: TGTGCCAGCAGCGGAGGGGCCGGCGAGCAGTACTTC
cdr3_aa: CASSGGAGEQYF

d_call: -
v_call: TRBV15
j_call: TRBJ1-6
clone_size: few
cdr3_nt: TGTGCCACCAGCAGGGTCAGGGTCTCACCCCTCCACTTT
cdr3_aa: CATSRVRVSPLHF

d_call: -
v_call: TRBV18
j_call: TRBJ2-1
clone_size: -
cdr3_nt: TGTGCCAGCTCTCCGACAGACGGGCGAGGTCAGTTCTTC
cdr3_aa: CASSPTDGRGQFF

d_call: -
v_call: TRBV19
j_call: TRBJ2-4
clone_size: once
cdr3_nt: TGTGCCAGTGCTTCGGCAGGGCGAGCCAAAAACATTCAGTACTTC
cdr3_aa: CASASAGRAKNIQYF

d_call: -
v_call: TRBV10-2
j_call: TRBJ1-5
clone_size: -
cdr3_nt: TGCGCCAGCAGTGAGCCTGGACCCCAGCATTTT
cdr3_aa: CASSEPGPQHF

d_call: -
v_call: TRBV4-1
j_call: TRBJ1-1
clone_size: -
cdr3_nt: TGCGCCAGCAGCCAAATGGTCCGGAACACTGAAGCTTTCTTT
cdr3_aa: CASSQMVRNTEAFF

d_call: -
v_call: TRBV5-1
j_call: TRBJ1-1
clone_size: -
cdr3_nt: TGCGCCAGCAGCCTGAACCTGAGGGACACTGAAGCTTTCTTT
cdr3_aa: CASSLNLRDTEAFF

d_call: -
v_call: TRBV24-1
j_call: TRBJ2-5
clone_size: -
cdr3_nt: TGTGCCACCAGTGACCTCACAGGACCTCAAGAGACCCAGTACTTC
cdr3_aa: CATSDLTGPQETQYF

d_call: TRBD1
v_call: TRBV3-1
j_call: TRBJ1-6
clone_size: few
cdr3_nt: TGTGCCAGCAGCCGGGGACAGAATAATTCACCCCTCCACTTT
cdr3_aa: CASSRGQNNSPLHF

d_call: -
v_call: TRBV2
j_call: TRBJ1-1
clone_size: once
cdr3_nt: TGTGCCAGCAGTGTGGAAGGGGTGGGAAGGAACACTGAAGCTTTCTTT
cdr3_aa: CASSVEGVGRNTEAFF

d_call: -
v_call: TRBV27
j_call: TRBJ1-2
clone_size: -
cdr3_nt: TGTGCCAGCACAAAAGGAGGGCAGGGCGCTGGCTACACCTTC
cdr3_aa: CASTKGGQGAGYTF